This T cell receptor (beta chain) was sequenced in a study of OX40 agonist ivuxolimab in advanced cancers. Findings of the study overall: Average numbers of expanded clones were greater in CD8+ T cells than in CD4+.

Here immunoSEQ multiplex PCR was the method, and the copy in TCRdb shows in-frame clones only, minus some. This sample has approximately 74,000 clones, with over 80% found just once. With respect to this clone: Its antigen remains unidentified.

The CDR3 has 17 residues. Germline V gene sequence: CDR1 LNHNV, CDR2 YYDKDF (reference sequence). V lost 2 bases and J lost 3; bases outside the gene matches: 11. This clonotype was sampled from an adult with an advanced solid tumor such as melanoma, head and neck, liver or kidney cancer. V and J are TRBV15 and TRBJ2-7, with 9 nucleotides matching TRBD1. Sequences were derived from CD4+ or CD8+ T cells sorted from blood, sampled in a trial of the OX40 agonist ivuxolimab. For the CDR3, the DNA is TGTGCCACCAGCAGACTGGGAATCGGGACAGGGCTCTACGAGCAGTACTTC. As protein: CATSRLGIGTGLYEQYF.